Sequencing of this T cell receptor beta chain was carried out in a study of T cell responses to AZD1222 COVID-19 vaccine. Study overall: Recipients boosted at about 4 weeks or about 12 weeks are pooled. General study points: Among those given AZD1222, only 5 to 7 were seropositive at baseline. When two AZD1222 doses had been given, Spike-specific TCR breadth and depth rose.

As regards this clone: Its specificity is not known.

This CDR3 spans 14 amino acids. Germline CDR1 is MDHEN and CDR2 is SYDVKM. V shed 3 bases, J shed 4 bases, and the junction held 6 bases outside the gene matches. Generated by immunoSEQ multiplex PCR, the TCRdb table keeps only in-frame clones and is missing some. The sample shows under 150,000 clones, roughly 87% of them seen only once. The receptor's source is an adult in good health. The chain links TRBV28 to TRBJ2-7; TRBD1 matches at 7 bases. Sample: peripheral blood, taken on day 0 of AZD1222 vaccination. The CDR3 nucleotides read TGTGCCAGCAGTTTTGTAGGGGGCGAGTACGAGCAGTACTTC. The encoded protein is CASSFVGGEYEQYF.